One and the same sample provided the 16 T cell receptor beta chains below, sequenced in a study of response to subunit inactivated influenza vaccine. MiXCR, applied by TCRdb to the RT-PCR reads, yields one record per CDR3 protein. Of under 200,000 distinct CDR3 sequences listed, roughly 10% were seen once; the top ten hold around an eighth. The sequencing here drew on non-naive T cells sorted from PBMCs, taken 40 to 50 days after vaccination. The receptors derive from a man aged 50-59 years who received an inactivated influenza vaccine.

This chain connects TRBV20-1 to TRBJ1-4; 8 nucleotides line up with TRBD1. The V segment lost 6 bases and the J segment 8 bases; nucleotides outside the gene matches: 8. CDR1 is DFQATT and CDR2 is SNEGSKA in the germline V gene (reference sequence). The CDR3 length is 13 residues. CDR3 protein: CSARSGGQEKLFF. The CDR3 region has the DNA TGCAGTGCCCGGTCAGGGGGCCAGGAAAAACTGTTTTTT.

V usage is TRBV6-5 and J usage is TRBJ1-6, with no clear D. V was shortened by 0 bases and J by 7 bases, with 4 bases between the two germline ends. The CDR3 extends over 13 amino acids. Germline V lookup: CDR1 MNHEY, CDR2 SVGAGI. The CDR3 sequence is CASSYSLNSPLHF. The CDR3 DNA reads TGTGCCAGCAGTTACTCCTTGAATTCACCCCTCCACTTT.

This clonotype was observed at least ten times. The rearrangement uses TRBV5-5 and TRBJ2-2; TRBD1 aligns across 8 bases. This CDR3 has 16 residues. The junction had 6 bases not matched to a gene; V was cut back by 4 bases and J by 1 base. In germline, CDR1 is SGHKS, CDR2 YYEKEE (reference sequence). The CDR3 sequence is CASSTGQALNTGELFF. In DNA form, the CDR3 reads TGTGCCAGCAGCACGGGACAGGCACTGAACACCGGGGAGCTGTTTTTT.

This clonotype has ten or more counts. The CDR3 region is CSANRDGIMNTEAFF. The DNA for the CDR3 is TGCAGTGCCAACCGGGACGGCATAATGAACACTGAAGCTTTCTTT. The chain uses TRBV20-1 and TRBJ1-1, with a tentative D call TRBD1 (5 bases). V dropped 6 bases and J dropped 0 bases, with 17 bases sitting between them. Per germline, CDR1 DFQATT and CDR2 SNEGSKA (reference sequence). There are 15 residues in the CDR3.

The chain uses TRBV7-6 and TRBJ2-1; TRBD2 matches at 13 bases. With 1 base clipped from V and 6 bases from J, the junction kept 9 bases outside the gene matches. The CDR3 totals 18 residues. CDR1 and CDR2 (germline): SGHVS, FNYEAQ. CDR3 in amino acids: CASSLGVTSGRAGNEQFF. CDR3 DNA sequence: TGTGCCAGCAGCTTAGGAGTTACTAGCGGGAGGGCGGGCAATGAGCAGTTCTTC.

This clonotype was detected only once. The V call is TRBV11-2, the J call TRBJ2-2, with 7 bases fitting TRBD2. CDR3 length equals 14 residues. Trimming cost V 5 bases and J 7 bases; bases outside gene matches: 7. Germline V gene data show CDR1 as SGHAT and CDR2 as FQNNGV. The CDR3 sequence is CASSPLAGVGELFF. The CDR3 bases are TGTGCCAGCAGCCCCCTCGCGGGAGTCGGGGAGCTGTTTTTT.

This clonotype was counted between two and nine times. This rearrangement joins TRBV11-2 to TRBJ2-5, with a weak D call TRBD2 (7 bases). The CDR3 has 18 amino acids. The V end was cut by 4 bases, the J end by 5 bases, with 26 bases between. Germline V gene sequence: CDR1 SGHAT, CDR2 FQNNGV. This CDR3 reads CASSWSGGPSWRQETQYF. In nucleotides, the CDR3 is TGTGCCAGCAGCTGGTCCGGGGGGCCAAGCTGGCGTCAGGAGACCCAGTACTTC.

The gene calls are TRBV27 and TRBJ1-2; 8 positions agree with TRBD1. The length of the CDR3 is 12 residues. Trimming removed 6 bases from V and 7 bases from J; junction bases left unmatched: 4. From germline, CDR1 is MNHEY and CDR2 SMNVEV (reference sequence). The CDR3 sequence: CASSSGGFGYTF. In DNA form, the CDR3 reads TGTGCCAGCAGCTCAGGGGGCTTTGGCTACACCTTC.

This clonotype has more than one count but fewer than ten. The chain links TRBV2 to TRBJ2-2; 10 nucleotides line up with TRBD1. Trimming took 5 bases from V and 5 from J; bases not matched to a gene: 5. Per germline, CDR1 SNHLY and CDR2 FYNNEI. This CDR3 is built from 15 residues. The CDR3 DNA sequence: TGTGCCAGCAGTATGGGACAGGGGAGGACCGGGGAGCTGTTTTTT. This encodes CASSMGQGRTGELFF.

The chain uses TRBV4-1 and TRBJ2-2; 8 bases map to TRBD2. CDR3 size: 17 residues. The germline gives CDR1 MGHRA, CDR2 YSYEKL. V shed 0 bases and J 5 bases; nucleotides not matched to a gene: 8. CDR3 coding DNA: TGCGCCAGCAGCCAAGATAGACAGCGGGGGCAGACCGGGGAGCTGTTTTTT. It codes for CASSQDRQRGQTGELFF.

The table lists this clonotype with many counts. This rearrangement joins TRBV10-2 to TRBJ2-3; D gene unclear. The germline CDR1 and CDR2 sequences are WSHSY and SAAADI. V shed 3 bases and J shed 6 bases, with 13 bases lying between them. The CDR3 loop spans 14 amino acids. CDR3 bases: TGCGCCAGCAGTGAAGTCCATCTGACGGATACGCAGTATTTT. Encoded protein: CASSEVHLTDTQYF.

This clonotype was seen ten or more times. This rearrangement joins TRBV6-5 to TRBJ1-5, with 9 bases that match TRBD1. V trimming: 5 bases; J trimming: 3 bases; junction bases outside the gene matches: 8. CDR1 and CDR2 from the germline V gene are MNHEY and SVGAGI. This CDR3 has 16 amino acids. The chain's CDR3 is CASSLEQGAPNQPQHF. CDR3 nucleotide sequence: TGTGCCAGCAGTCTCGAACAGGGGGCTCCCAATCAGCCCCAGCATTTT.

This clonotype was recorded at least ten times. The rearrangement links TRBV7-2 to TRBJ2-7; the match to TRBD2 covers 13 bases. J was trimmed by 6 bases and V by 4 bases; bases with no gene match: 3. Germline values: CDR1 SGHTA, CDR2 FQGNSA. This CDR3 has 14 residues. The CDR3 DNA follows: TGTGCCAGCAGCTCGACTAGCGGGGGGTTCGAGCAGTACTTC. Protein: CASSSTSGGFEQYF.

This clonotype has at least ten counts. V is TRBV20-1 and J is TRBJ2-5; D unclear. The CDR3 contains 14 residues. Deletions cut 1 base from V and 4 bases from J, with 13 bases between. Germline V gene data show CDR1 as DFQATT and CDR2 as SNEGSKA (reference sequence). The CDR3 DNA sequence: TGCAGTGCTAGAGTTCCCGACGGTCGAGAGACCCAGTACTTC. Protein sequence: CSARVPDGRETQYF.

This clonotype was seen a handful of times. The chain is built from TRBV29-1 and TRBJ2-1; 7 nucleotides match TRBD2. The CDR3 consists of 13 residues. CDR1 SQVTM and CDR2 ANQGSEA come from the germline V gene. J lost 7 bases, V lost 5 bases, and 8 bases had no gene match. In nucleotides, the CDR3 is TGCAGCGTTAGCCTCTCGCGGGAGAATGAGCAGTTCTTC. It encodes CSVSLSRENEQFF.

The chain joins TRBV14 to TRBJ2-7; unclear D gene. The CDR3 contains 14 residues. In germline, CDR1 is SGHDN, CDR2 FVKESK. V was trimmed by 2 bases and J by 4 bases, leaving 12 bases between them. In DNA form, the CDR3 reads TGTGCCAGCAGCCAAACCGCCCGGCTTTACGAGCAGTACTTC. Protein sequence: CASSQTARLYEQYF.